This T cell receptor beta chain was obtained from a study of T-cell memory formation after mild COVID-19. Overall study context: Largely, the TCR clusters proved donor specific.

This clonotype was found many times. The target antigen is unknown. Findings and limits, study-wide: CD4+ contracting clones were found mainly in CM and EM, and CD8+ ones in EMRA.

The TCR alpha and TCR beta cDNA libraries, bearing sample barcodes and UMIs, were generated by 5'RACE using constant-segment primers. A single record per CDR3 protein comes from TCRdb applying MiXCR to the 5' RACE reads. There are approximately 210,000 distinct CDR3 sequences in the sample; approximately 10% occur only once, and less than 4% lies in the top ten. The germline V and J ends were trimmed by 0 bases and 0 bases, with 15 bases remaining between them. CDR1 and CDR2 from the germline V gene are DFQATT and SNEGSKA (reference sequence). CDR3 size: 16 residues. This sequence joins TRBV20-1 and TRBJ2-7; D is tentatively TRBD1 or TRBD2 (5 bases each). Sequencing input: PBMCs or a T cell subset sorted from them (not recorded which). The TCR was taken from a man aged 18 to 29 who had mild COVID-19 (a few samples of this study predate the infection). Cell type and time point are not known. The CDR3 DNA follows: TGCAGTGCTAGAGATCGGGGCAGGGACCTCTCCTACGAGCAGTACTTC. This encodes CSARDRGRDLSYEQYF.